This T cell receptor beta chain was identified during a study of CD8 T cells in ankylosing spondylitis. TCRdb ran MiXCR on the 5' RACE reads and lists one entry per CDR3 protein. The data contain some 130,000 distinct CDR3 sequences, about 7.3% of them singletons. In this sample, this clonotype turned up many times. V gave up 6 bases and J gave up 9 bases, with 15 bases separating them. Germline CDR1 and CDR2: DFQATT and SNEGSKA (reference sequence). The CDR3 is made up of 13 amino acids. This chain uses TRBV20-1 with TRBJ1-6, with D perhaps TRBD1 (5 bases). The sample was blood, either unsorted or a sorted T cell fraction (not recorded which). This sequence originates from a female donor with ankylosing spondylitis or in good health (not recorded which). This chain's CDR3 is CSARRPGGSPLHF. CDR3 DNA sequence: TGCAGTGCCCGCAGGCCTGGGGGTTCACCCCTCCACTTT.